This T cell receptor (beta chain) appears in the sequencing data of a study of blood T cells in healthy people across ages. Overall study: The capture of about one barcoded beta molecule per two T cells was achieved by template switching.

Study outcomes and limitations: Compared with aged donors, long-lived donors showed fewer expanded clones, suggesting selection.

About this clonotype: Its specificity is not known.

Primers used in a second PCR of about 6 to 12 cycles were a sample-barcoded 5' primer and a J-beta primer mix. A template-switch adaptor with 12 random nucleotides tagged each cDNA molecule. Individual samples furnished no less than 2.5 million CDR3-containing paired-end reads apiece. MiXCR was run by TCRdb on the 5' RACE reads, yielding one entry per CDR3 protein. This sample carries 450,000 to 700,000 distinct CDR3 sequences, about 26% of them seen once, and the ten largest clones take under 20%. The CDR3 has 14 residues. The J segment lost 7 bases and the V segment lost 0 bases, leaving 2 bases of the junction unmatched. Germline loops: CDR1 SGHRS, CDR2 YFSETQ.

This TCR was sampled from a woman between 65 and 79 years old in good health. This chain connects TRBV5-1 to TRBJ2-4, with 9 bases fitting TRBD1. Sequenced: blood. The CDR3 DNA follows: TGCGCCAGCAGCTTGGAAGGGACAGGGAACATTCAGTACTTC. This codes for CASSLEGTGNIQYF.